Listed below are T cell receptor beta chains from one sample, sequenced in a study of post-analysis software for immune sequencing data. TCRdb analysed the PCR reads with MiXCR anew, one entry per CDR3 protein. Among approximately 260,000 distinct CDR3 sequences listed, just over 35% were seen once. The material sequenced was blood. The source is a girl under 18 with multiple sclerosis. Both conserved end residues are part of each CDR3. A D gene is named only where the DNA matches it firmly. Some rows have no size entry. The others give once, few or many, or a class for an expanded clone.

CDR3: CASRARTVGYGYTF; DNA: TGTGCCAGCAGAGCCCGGACAGTTGGCTATGGCTACACCTTC; length: 14; D: NA; J: TRBJ1-2; size: many; V: TRBV7-2
CDR3: CSADQGYNSPLHF; DNA: TGCAGTGCTGATCAGGGGTACAATTCACCCCTCCACTTT; length: 13; D: NA; J: TRBJ1-6; size: many; V: TRBV20-1
CDR3: CATSRDSRALAGVGEQFF; DNA: TGTGCCACCAGCAGAGATAGTCGGGCCCTAGCGGGAGTTGGTGAGCAGTTCTTC; length: 18; D: TRBD2; J: TRBJ2-1; size: many; V: TRBV15
CDR3: CSARDLLPTGGALGGYTF; DNA: TGCAGTGCTAGAGATCTTCTCCCTACAGGGGGAGCTTTGGGGGGCTACACCTTC; length: 18; D: TRBD1; J: TRBJ1-2; size: many; V: TRBV20-1
CDR3: CAWTLDSSGANVLTF; DNA: TGTGCCTGGACCTTAGACAGCTCTGGGGCCAACGTCCTGACTTTC; length: 15; D: NA; J: TRBJ2-6; size: NA; V: TRBV30
CDR3: CSANRGTAGADEQYF; DNA: TGCAGTGCTAATAGAGGGACGGCAGGAGCTGATGAGCAGTACTTC; length: 15; D: NA; J: TRBJ2-7; size: NA; V: TRBV20-1
CDR3: CASSQAVGPDTQYF; DNA: TGCGCCAGCAGCCAAGCAGTGGGCCCAGATACGCAGTATTTT; length: 14; D: NA; J: TRBJ2-3; size: NA; V: TRBV4-3
CDR3: CASSVTTPGLATTDTQYF; DNA: TGCGCCAGCAGCGTCACTACACCGGGACTAGCGACAACAGATACGCAGTATTTT; length: 18; D: TRBD2; J: TRBJ2-3; size: NA; V: TRBV5-1
CDR3: CASNHGLDNSPLHF; DNA: TGTGCCAGCAACCATGGGCTGGATAATTCACCCCTCCACTTT; length: 14; D: NA; J: TRBJ1-6; size: many; V: TRBV12-3/TRBV12-4
CDR3: CASSGAGTGRYEQYF; DNA: TGTGCCAGCTCAGGAGCCGGGACAGGACGCTACGAGCAGTACTTC; length: 15; D: TRBD1; J: TRBJ2-7; size: NA; V: TRBV18
CDR3: CASVYRETYSPLHF; DNA: TGTGCCAGTGTATACAGGGAGACCTATTCACCCCTCCACTTT; length: 14; D: NA; J: TRBJ1-6; size: NA; V: TRBV2
CDR3: CASSLSSSLAGVGEQFF; DNA: TGTGCCAGCAGTTTATCGAGCTCCTTAGCGGGAGTGGGTGAGCAGTTCTTC; length: 17; D: TRBD2; J: TRBJ2-1; size: NA; V: TRBV27
CDR3: CASSHTPANTEAFF; DNA: TGTGCCAGCAGCCACACCCCAGCCAACACTGAAGCTTTCTTT; length: 14; D: NA; J: TRBJ1-1; size: few; V: TRBV16
CDR3: CSARGLSSYNEQFF; DNA: TGCAGTGCTAGAGGGCTCAGCTCCTACAATGAGCAGTTCTTC; length: 14; D: NA; J: TRBJ2-1; size: many; V: TRBV20-1
CDR3: CSATGTRVETQYF; DNA: TGCAGTGCAACCGGGACTAGAGTGGAGACCCAGTACTTC; length: 13; D: TRBD2; J: TRBJ2-5; size: many; V: TRBV20-1
CDR3: CASTAPGSGANVLTF; DNA: TGTGCCAGCACCGCTCCAGGGTCTGGGGCCAACGTCCTGACTTTC; length: 15; D: NA; J: TRBJ2-6; size: NA; V: TRBV28
CDR3: CAWSETVYGYTF; DNA: TGTGCCTGGAGTGAGACAGTCTATGGCTACACCTTC; length: 12; D: NA; J: TRBJ1-2; size: many; V: TRBV30
CDR3: CASSLTSTAEAFF; DNA: TGTGCCAGCAGCTTAACTTCCACCGCTGAAGCTTTCTTT; length: 13; D: NA; J: TRBJ1-1; size: NA; V: TRBV5-6
CDR3: CASSFWTSGGGDTQYF; DNA: TGCGCCAGCAGCTTTTGGACTAGCGGGGGTGGGGATACGCAGTATTTT; length: 16; D: TRBD2; J: TRBJ2-3; size: many; V: TRBV5-1
CDR3: CASIPPRLAASTDTQYF; DNA: TGTGCCAGCATCCCCCCTCGACTAGCGGCTAGCACAGATACGCAGTATTTT; length: 17; D: TRBD2; J: TRBJ2-3; size: NA; V: TRBV7-2
CDR3: CASSPSLKETQYF; DNA: TGTGCCAGCTCACCAAGCCTAAAAGAGACCCAGTACTTC; length: 13; D: NA; J: TRBJ2-5; size: many; V: TRBV18
CDR3: CSVEDSGVQETQYF; DNA: TGCAGCGTTGAAGATAGTGGGGTTCAAGAGACCCAGTACTTC; length: 14; D: NA; J: TRBJ2-5; size: many; V: TRBV29-1
CDR3: CASSLAAGEETQYF; DNA: TGCGCCAGCAGCTTGGCGGCGGGGGAAGAGACCCAGTACTTC; length: 14; D: TRBD2; J: TRBJ2-5; size: many; V: TRBV5-1
CDR3: CATSDPQDPNGSSYEQYF; DNA: TGTGCCACCAGTGATCCTCAGGACCCGAATGGAAGCTCCTACGAGCAGTACTTC; length: 18; D: NA; J: TRBJ2-7; size: many; V: TRBV24-1
CDR3: CASSWLAGNEQFF; DNA: TGTGCCAGCAGCTGGCTAGCGGGCAATGAGCAGTTCTTC; length: 13; D: TRBD2; J: TRBJ2-1; size: many; V: TRBV5-6
CDR3: CASSSGRLHYNEQFF; DNA: TGTGCCAGCAGTAGCGGGAGGCTCCACTACAATGAGCAGTTCTTC; length: 15; D: TRBD2; J: TRBJ2-1; size: once; V: TRBV6-5
CDR3: CASSYSTGGVGNTIYF; DNA: TGTGCCAGCAGTTACTCGACAGGGGGTGTTGGAAACACCATATATTTT; length: 16; D: TRBD1; J: TRBJ1-3; size: NA; V: TRBV6-5
CDR3: CASTLAGGRDTQYF; DNA: TGTGCCAGCACCCTAGCGGGGGGGCGAGATACGCAGTATTTT; length: 14; D: TRBD2; J: TRBJ2-3; size: many; V: TRBV6-2/TRBV6-3
CDR3: CASSLAVASGRAQDTQYF; DNA: TGCGCCAGCAGCTTGGCAGTAGCTAGCGGGAGGGCACAGGATACGCAGTATTTT; length: 18; D: TRBD2; J: TRBJ2-3; size: NA; V: TRBV5-1
CDR3: CASRNRKKSTDTQYF; DNA: TGTGCCAGCAGAAACCGAAAGAAGAGCACAGATACGCAGTATTTT; length: 15; D: NA; J: TRBJ2-3; size: NA; V: TRBV28
CDR3: CASSLGDRGLQPQHF; DNA: TGTGCCAGCAGCTTGGGGGACAGGGGGCTTCAGCCCCAGCATTTT; length: 15; D: TRBD1; J: TRBJ1-5; size: NA; V: TRBV7-2
CDR3: CASSEPAGGINEQFF; DNA: TGTGCCAGCAGTGAACCAGCGGGAGGAATCAATGAGCAGTTCTTC; length: 15; D: TRBD2; J: TRBJ2-1; size: many; V: TRBV6-1
CDR3: CASSPWDSDPDNEQFF; DNA: TGCGCCAGCAGCCCCTGGGACAGTGACCCTGACAATGAGCAGTTCTTC; length: 16; D: TRBD1; J: TRBJ2-1; size: NA; V: TRBV5-1
CDR3: CASSLAQGQETQYF; DNA: TGCGCCAGCAGCTTGGCGCAGGGACAAGAGACCCAGTACTTC; length: 14; D: NA; J: TRBJ2-5; size: many; V: TRBV5-1
CDR3: CSARDSNRGLAGELFF; DNA: TGCAGTGCTAGAGATTCAAACAGGGGGCTCGCCGGGGAGCTGTTTTTT; length: 16; D: TRBD1; J: TRBJ2-2; size: NA; V: TRBV20-1
CDR3: CASSSPTVNEKLFF; DNA: TGTGCCAGCAGTTCACCCACGGTTAATGAAAAACTGTTTTTT; length: 14; D: NA; J: TRBJ1-4; size: many; V: TRBV28
CDR3: CASSQTSTDTQYF; DNA: TGTGCCAGCAGCCAAACTAGCACAGATACGCAGTATTTT; length: 13; D: NA; J: TRBJ2-3; size: many; V: TRBV3-1
CDR3: CSATGVGANVLTF; DNA: TGCAGTGCTACGGGGGTAGGGGCCAACGTCCTGACTTTC; length: 13; D: NA; J: TRBJ2-6; size: many; V: TRBV20-1
CDR3: CASWDRSNTEAFF; DNA: TGCGCCAGCTGGGACAGGAGTAACACTGAAGCTTTCTTT; length: 13; D: TRBD1; J: TRBJ1-1; size: NA; V: TRBV5-1
CDR3: CASSQDGAETQYF; DNA: TGCGCCAGCAGCCAAGATGGAGCGGAGACCCAGTACTTC; length: 13; D: NA; J: TRBJ2-5; size: many; V: TRBV4-1
CDR3: CASSLGQAATNEKLFF; DNA: TGCGCCAGCAGCCTCGGACAGGCTGCAACTAATGAAAAACTGTTTTTT; length: 16; D: TRBD1; J: TRBJ1-4; size: few; V: TRBV5-1
CDR3: CASSETGRSYYEQYF; DNA: TGTGCCAGCAGTGAGACAGGCAGGTCATATTACGAGCAGTACTTC; length: 15; D: NA; J: TRBJ2-7; size: NA; V: TRBV27
CDR3: CASSYLAGPSYEQYF; DNA: TGTGCCAGCAGTTACCTAGCGGGCCCTTCCTACGAGCAGTACTTC; length: 15; D: TRBD2; J: TRBJ2-7; size: many; V: TRBV6-6
CDR3: CASSLVLHLYEQYF; DNA: TGTGCCAGCAGCTTAGTCCTCCACCTCTACGAGCAGTACTTC; length: 14; D: NA; J: TRBJ2-7; size: NA; V: TRBV7-9
CDR3: CTTSGTSMNEQFF; DNA: TGTACCACCTCCGGGACTAGTATGAATGAGCAGTTCTTC; length: 13; D: TRBD2; J: TRBJ2-1; size: NA; V: TRBV10-3
CDR3: CASSVDGPHNSPLHF; DNA: TGTGCCAGCAGCGTAGATGGTCCGCATAATTCACCCCTCCACTTT; length: 15; D: NA; J: TRBJ1-6; size: NA; V: TRBV9
CDR3: CASSYRRGTTEAFF; DNA: TGTGCCAGCAGTTACCGCCGGGGGACCACTGAAGCTTTCTTT; length: 14; D: NA; J: TRBJ1-1; size: few; V: TRBV6-5
CDR3: CASSNNYGYTF; DNA: TGTGCCAGCTCAAATAACTATGGCTACACCTTC; length: 11; D: NA; J: TRBJ1-2; size: few; V: TRBV2
CDR3: CASSVATSGYNEQFF; DNA: TGTGCCAGCAGCGTAGCAACTAGCGGGTACAATGAGCAGTTCTTC; length: 15; D: TRBD2; J: TRBJ2-1; size: few; V: TRBV9
CDR3: CASSFLPSGGYNEQFF; DNA: TGCGCCAGCAGCTTTTTACCTAGCGGGGGCTACAATGAGCAGTTCTTC; length: 16; D: TRBD2; J: TRBJ2-1; size: once; V: TRBV5-1
CDR3: CASARGEHTEAFF; DNA: TGTGCCAGCGCCCGGGGGGAACACACTGAAGCTTTCTTT; length: 13; D: NA; J: TRBJ1-1; size: few; V: TRBV9
CDR3: CASRGDWVSYNEQFF; DNA: TGCGCCAGCAGGGGGGACTGGGTCTCCTACAATGAGCAGTTCTTC; length: 15; D: NA; J: TRBJ2-1; size: NA; V: TRBV10-2
CDR3: CASSLVGSAETQYF; DNA: TGTGCCAGCAGCTTAGTAGGGTCGGCAGAGACCCAGTACTTC; length: 14; D: NA; J: TRBJ2-5; size: NA; V: TRBV7-8
CDR3: CASSEGHYEQYF; DNA: TGTGCCAGCAGCGAGGGACACTACGAGCAGTACTTC; length: 12; D: NA; J: TRBJ2-7; size: NA; V: TRBV7-9
CDR3: CASSLVSGARTDGYTF; DNA: TGCGCCAGCAGCTTGGTGTCCGGGGCCCGCACGGATGGCTACACCTTC; length: 16; D: NA; J: TRBJ1-2; size: many; V: TRBV5-1